A single sample gave rise to the 14 T cell receptor beta chains below, sequenced in a study of cytomegalovirus exposure and HLA in healthy donors. It was with 60 Vbeta and 13 Jbeta primers that the PCR ran. Produced via immunoSEQ multiplex PCR; TCRdb's table is partial and in-frame only. The sample holds about 110,000 clones; roughly 80% are singletons and the top ten take around 23%. Sequenced: PBMCs. These receptor sequences come from a man aged 25-45 years in good health and CMV-seropositive.

V gene TRBV2 combines with J gene TRBJ1-6, with D uncertain. V lost 8 bases and J lost 6, with 11 bases in between. Germline CDR1 reads SNHLY; CDR2 reads FYNNEI. This CDR3 comprises 13 residues. The CDR3 loop is CASRGSPNSPLHF. CDR3 in DNA: TGTGCCAGCCGGGGATCTCCTAATTCACCCCTCCACTTT.

The chain has TRBV19 and TRBJ1-2, with D tentatively TRBD1 (5 bases). Germline lookup yields CDR1 LNHDA and CDR2 SQIVND (reference sequence). Deletions cut 6 bases from V and 7 bases from J, with 15 bases between. This CDR3 spans 13 amino acids. CDR3 sequence reads: CASSPAGETGYTF. CDR3 nucleotide sequence: TGTGCCAGTAGCCCGGCGGGGGAGACTGGCTACACCTTC.

V and J are TRBV7-9 and TRBJ1-1; D is ambiguous. Trimming took off 8 bases at V and 1 base at J, with 5 bases between the two ends. The germline CDR1 and CDR2 sequences are SEHNR and FQNEAQ (reference sequence). This CDR3 region has 11 residues. CDR3 DNA sequence: TGTGCCAGCGGAGCGAACACTGAAGCTTTCTTT. Amino acids: CASGANTEAFF. The full variable domain, completed using reference TRBV7-9 and TRBJ1-1, is DTGVSQNPRHKITKRGQNVTFRCDPISEHNRLYWYRQTLGQGPEFLTYFQNEAQLEKSRLLSDRFSAERPKGSFSTLEIQRTEQGDSAMYLCASGANTEAFFGQGTRLTVV.

The chain is built from TRBV19 and TRBJ1-5, with TRBD1 identical over 9 bases. Germline lookup yields CDR1 LNHDA and CDR2 SQIVND (reference sequence). This CDR3 region has 16 residues. J was trimmed by 6 bases and V by 5 bases; bases with no gene match: 11. CDR3 sequence: CASSAQTGTGFQPQHF. CDR3 sequence (DNA): TGTGCCAGTAGTGCGCAAACCGGGACAGGGTTTCAGCCCCAGCATTTT.

This clone occurred once. The V gene is TRBV18, the J gene TRBJ1-1; the D is unclear. This CDR3 has 14 amino acids. CDR1 KGHSH and CDR2 LQKENI come from the germline V gene. Trimming removed 2 bases from V and 0 bases from J, with 7 bases in between. CDR3 nucleotide sequence: TGTGCCAGCTCACCAGGGCAGGTGAACACTGAAGCTTTCTTT. Translated, it gives CASSPGQVNTEAFF.

This clone showed up just once. This chain uses TRBV28 with TRBJ2-7, with 10 bases that match TRBD1. Germline CDR1 is MDHEN and CDR2 is SYDVKM. This CDR3 is built from 14 residues. J gave up 1 base and V 6 bases, and 3 bases lay outside the gene matches. CDR3 nucleotide sequence: TGTGCCAGCAGGCGACAGGGGGCGTCCTACGAGCAGTACTTC. As protein: CASRRQGASYEQYF.

CDR3 in amino acids: CATSRGGLAGIGELFF. The CDR3 nucleotides are TGTGCCACCAGCAGAGGGGGACTAGCGGGGATCGGGGAGCTGTTTTTT. This sequence joins TRBV15 and TRBJ2-2; the match to TRBD2 covers 13 bases. Trimming cost V 1 base and J 7 bases; bases outside gene matches: 3. Germline V gene lookup returns CDR1 LNHNV and CDR2 YYDKDF (reference sequence). The CDR3 runs to 16 residues. The full variable domain, its missing parts supplied by reference TRBV15 and TRBJ2-2, is DAMVIQNPRYQVTQFGKPVTLSCSQTLNHNVMYWYQQKSSQAPKLLFHYYDKDFNNEADTPDNFQSRRPNTSFCFLDIRSPGLGDTAMYLCATSRGGLAGIGELFFGEGSRLTVL.

This clone came up a few times. The genes are TRBV11-3 and TRBJ2-2, with a weak D call TRBD1 (5 bases). Germline lookup yields CDR1 SGHNT and CDR2 YENEEA. This CDR3 has 13 residues. The V end lost 5 bases, the J end lost 7 bases, and 11 bases lay between the germline ends. The CDR3 loop reads CASSPTRDGELFF. The DNA of the CDR3 is TGTGCCAGCAGCCCCACCAGGGACGGGGAGCTGTTTTTT.

This chain links TRBV30 with TRBJ1-2; D uncertain. The V end was cut by 1 base, the J end by 0 bases, with 3 bases between. This CDR3 is built from 12 residues. CDR1 and CDR2 (germline): GTSNPN, SVGIG (reference sequence). CDR3 loop: CAWSGTNYGYTF. In DNA form, the CDR3 reads TGTGCCTGGAGTGGTACTAACTATGGCTACACCTTC.

This clone has ten or more counts. The chain links TRBV6-1 to TRBJ2-5; 9 bases match TRBD2. The CDR3 spans 15 residues. Trimming cost V 0 bases and J 4 bases; bases outside gene matches: 3. From germline, CDR1 is MNHNS and CDR2 SASEGT. Written as DNA, the CDR3 is TGTGCCAGCAGTGAAGCTAGCGGGGGATCAGAGACCCAGTACTTC. It specifies CASSEASGGSETQYF.

The chain uses TRBV5-4 and TRBJ2-7, with 15 bases lining up with TRBD2. The CDR3 loop spans 16 amino acids. Looked up from germline, CDR1 is SGHNT and CDR2 is YYREEE (reference sequence). V lost 4 bases to trimming and J lost 6 bases; unmatched junction nucleotides: 8. CDR3 coding DNA: TGTGCCAGCAGCACCCGGACTAGCGGGAGGGCCCCCGAGCAGTACGTC. Protein product: CASSTRTSGRAPEQYV.

The rearrangement uses TRBV9 and TRBJ1-1; no reliable D call. Germline V gene sequence: CDR1 SGDLS, CDR2 YYNGEE. The V end lost 0 bases, the J end lost 2 bases, and 11 bases lay between the germline ends. The CDR3 is 15 residues long. CDR3 bases: TGTGCCAGCAGCGTAGAACCCCCGGGAAACACTGAAGCTTTCTTT. Translation gives CASSVEPPGNTEAFF.

V usage is TRBV5-6 and J usage is TRBJ2-3; D possibly corresponds to TRBD2 (7 bases). This CDR3 spans 15 amino acids. The V and J ends lost 4 bases and 6 bases respectively, with 18 bases between them. CDR1 is SGHDT and CDR2 is YYEEEE in the germline V gene. This chain's CDR3 is CASSLNEGGSDTQYF. Written as DNA, the CDR3 is TGTGCCAGCAGCCTAAACGAGGGGGGGAGTGATACGCAGTATTTT.

This clone appeared once. This chain links TRBV28 with TRBJ2-1, with TRBD2 matching over 8 bases. After removal of 5 bases from V and 0 bases from J, the junction contained 6 bases not matched to a gene. This CDR3 has 16 amino acids. The germline CDR1 and CDR2 sequences are MDHEN and SYDVKM. The CDR3 region is CASSPPGTSSYNEQFF. For the CDR3, the DNA is TGTGCCAGCAGTCCCCCCGGGACTAGCTCCTACAATGAGCAGTTCTTC. The full variable domain, completed using reference TRBV28 and TRBJ2-1, is DVKVTQSSRYLVKRTGEKVFLECVQDMDHENMFWYRQDPGLGLRLIYFSYDVKMKEKGDIPEGYSVSREKKERFSLILESASTNQTSMYLCASSPPGTSSYNEQFFGPGTRLTVL.